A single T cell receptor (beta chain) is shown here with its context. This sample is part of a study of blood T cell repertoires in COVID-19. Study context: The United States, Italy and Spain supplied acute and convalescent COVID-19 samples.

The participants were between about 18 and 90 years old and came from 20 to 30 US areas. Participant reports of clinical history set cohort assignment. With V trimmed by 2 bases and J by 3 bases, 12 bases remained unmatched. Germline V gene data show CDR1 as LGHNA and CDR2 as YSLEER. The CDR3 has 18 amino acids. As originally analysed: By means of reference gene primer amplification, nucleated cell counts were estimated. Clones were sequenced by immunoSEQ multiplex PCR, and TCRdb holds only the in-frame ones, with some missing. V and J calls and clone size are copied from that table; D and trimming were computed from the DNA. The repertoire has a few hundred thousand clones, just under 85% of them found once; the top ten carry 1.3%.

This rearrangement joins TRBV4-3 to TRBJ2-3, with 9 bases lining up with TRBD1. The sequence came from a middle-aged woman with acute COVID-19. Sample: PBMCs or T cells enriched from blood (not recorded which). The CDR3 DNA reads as TGCGCCAGCAGCCAACTTATAAGGACAGGGGAGAGTACAGATACGCAGTATTTT. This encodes CASSQLIRTGESTDTQYF.